Sequencing of this T cell receptor (beta chain) was carried out in a study of T cell responses to AZD1222 COVID-19 vaccine. For this clone: What it recognizes is unknown.

Findings of the study overall: CD4 TCRs associated with vaccination spanned spike, dominating at 160-218 and 743-854. Reports say nearly half of spike-specific TCRs go after unmutated variant regions.

This CDR3 has 16 residues. CDR1 is SGHRS, CDR2 YFSETQ, per germline. Trimming took 0 bases from V and 2 from J, leaving 14 bases between them. The method was immunoSEQ multiplex PCR; TCRdb's version includes in-frame clones alone and lacks a portion of them. The sample carries about 60,000 clones, around 88% recorded once. The J gene is TRBJ2-5, the V gene TRBV5-1; no clear D. Sample: peripheral blood, taken 28 days after the second AZD1222 dose. The clonotype originates from an adult who received the AZD1222 COVID-19 vaccine. The CDR3 DNA reads TGCGCCAGCAGCTTGGCAGGTTGGATACGTCAAGAGACCCAGTACTTC. This gives the protein CASSLAGWIRQETQYF.